The 3 T cell receptor beta chains presented below share a single source sample, sequenced in a study of cytomegalovirus exposure and HLA in healthy donors. Researchers ran the PCR with 60 Vbeta and 13 Jbeta primers. Repertoires were generated with immunoSEQ multiplex PCR, while TCRdb's copy carries only in-frame clones and drops some. In the table there are around 110,000 clones, around 81% of which are singletons. What was sequenced was PBMCs. All receptors come from a woman in her twenties or thirties in good health and CMV-seronegative.

This clone was observed a single time. The V call is TRBV5-4, the J call TRBJ1-1; TRBD1 matches 10 bases. V lost 5 bases and J lost 8; bases outside the gene matches: 9. Germline CDR1 SGHNT, CDR2 YYREEE (reference sequence). CDR3 length: 14 residues. The CDR3 protein is CASSSGQGRVEAFF. The CDR3 DNA is TGTGCCAGCAGTTCGGGACAGGGGAGGGTCGAAGCTTTCTTT.

J is TRBJ2-6 and V is TRBV11-2; unclear D gene. The ends were cut back, 1 base at V and 1 base at J, with 5 bases in the middle. Germline CDR1 reads SGHAT; CDR2 reads FQNNGV. The length of the CDR3 is 15 residues. The CDR3 is CASSLGRSGANVLTF. The CDR3 region has the DNA TGTGCCAGCAGCTTAGGTCGGTCTGGGGCCAACGTCCTGACTTTC.

This chain joins TRBV25-1 and TRBJ1-1; D possibly corresponds to TRBD1 (5 bases). In germline, CDR1 is MGHDK, CDR2 SYGVNS. The CDR3 extends over 14 amino acids. V was shortened by 1 base and J by 4 bases, with 10 bases between the two germline ends. The CDR3 sequence: CASSEFNQGTEAFF. As DNA, the CDR3 is TGTGCCAGCAGTGAATTTAACCAGGGCACTGAAGCTTTCTTT.